Each of the 26 T cell receptor beta chains below was sequenced from the same sample in a study of cytomegalovirus exposure and HLA in healthy donors. The PCR contained 60 Vbeta and 13 Jbeta primers. Using immunoSEQ multiplex PCR, the repertoire was profiled, and TCRdb retains in-frame clones only, with some absent. The table has 160,000 or so clones, 72% seen once; the top ten hold roughly 2.5%. The sample comprised PBMCs. These receptors were taken from a human donor in good health.

This clone occurred a few times. The chain couples TRBV5-6 to TRBJ2-5; 11 nucleotides agree with TRBD1. V shed 0 bases and J 7 bases; nucleotides not matched to a gene: 2. The CDR3 extends over 14 amino acids. Per the germline V gene, CDR1 is SGHDT and CDR2 is YYEEEE. The CDR3 loop reads CASSLGDRGGTQYF. In DNA, the CDR3 is TGTGCCAGCAGCTTGGGGGACAGGGGGGGGACCCAGTACTTC.

The count of this clone is one. The rearrangement joins TRBV4-1 to TRBJ1-6; TRBD1 aligns across 8 bases. The CDR3 is 15 amino acids. V shed 0 bases and J 9 bases; nucleotides not matched to a gene: 4. Germline V CDR1 and CDR2: MGHRA, YSYEKL. The CDR3 bases are TGCGCCAGCAGCCAAGATGGGGACAGGAGTTCACCCCTCCACTTT. This sequence encodes CASSQDGDRSSPLHF.

The chain joins TRBV19 to TRBJ1-5; no reliable D call. CDR3 size: 12 residues. Germline CDR1 reads LNHDA; CDR2 reads SQIVND (reference sequence). This CDR3 reads CATSGSNQPQHF. Here the CDR3 DNA reads TGTGCGACGTCGGGGAGCAATCAGCCCCAGCATTTT.

The chain has TRBV19 and TRBJ2-7; 10 nucleotides align to TRBD1. Germline CDR1 is LNHDA and CDR2 is SQIVND (reference sequence). The V segment lost 4 bases and the J segment 6 bases; nucleotides outside the gene matches: 6. CDR3 size: 14 residues. The CDR3 DNA follows: TGTGCCAGTAGTAGCCGGGACAGGGGTGGCGAGCAGTACTTC. This sequence encodes CASSSRDRGGEQYF.

The CDR3 sequence: CASRAPGSNQPQHF. CDR3 DNA sequence: TGTGCCAGCAGAGCCCCTGGTAGCAATCAGCCCCAGCATTTT. This chain links TRBV6-5 with TRBJ1-5; D gene unclear. V was shortened by 6 bases and J by 0 bases, with 9 bases between the two germline ends. The CDR3 extends over 14 amino acids. Germline assignment: CDR1 MNHEY and CDR2 SVGAGI.

The genes are TRBV19 and TRBJ1-5; D is possibly TRBD1 (6 bases). The CDR3 has 13 amino acids. Germline V gene lookup returns CDR1 LNHDA and CDR2 SQIVND (reference sequence). V was cut by 5 bases and J by 9 bases, with 14 bases left in between. CDR3 in DNA: TGTGCCAGTAGTCCGGACAGATGGGCGCCCCAGCATTTT. Translated, it gives CASSPDRWAPQHF. The complete variable domain, with remaining parts taken from reference TRBV19 and TRBJ1-5, reads DGGITQSPKYLFRKEGQNVTLSCEQNLNHDAMYWYRQDPGQGLRLIYYSQIVNDFQKGDIAEGYSVSREKKESFPLTVTSAQKNPTAFYLCASSPDRWAPQHFGDGTRLSIL.

V usage is TRBV11-2 and J usage is TRBJ2-7, with D possibly TRBD2 on 7 matching bases. The CDR3 runs 13 residues. The germline V and J ends were trimmed by 3 bases and 9 bases, with 15 bases remaining between them. Germline-derived CDR1 and CDR2 are SGHAT and FQNNGV. This CDR3 reads CASSFRGRERQYF. CDR3 DNA sequence: TGTGCCAGCAGCTTTAGGGGGAGGGAACGGCAGTACTTC.

The V gene is TRBV4-3, the J gene TRBJ1-5; TRBD1 agrees at 7 bases. Germline V gene sequence: CDR1 LGHNA, CDR2 YSLEER. The CDR3 has 15 amino acids. The V and J ends lost 1 base and 3 bases, in that order; junction bases with no gene match: 3. In nucleotides, the CDR3 is TGCGCCAGCAGCCAAGGACAGGGACCCAATCAGCCCCAGCATTTT. This encodes CASSQGQGPNQPQHF.

The chain couples TRBV9 to TRBJ1-1; D gene ambiguous. This CDR3 has 14 amino acids. Looked up from germline, CDR1 is SGDLS and CDR2 is YYNGEE. Trimming shortened V by 4 bases and J by 1 base, and 11 bases separated the two germline ends. The CDR3 sequence is CASSPWAGNTEAFF. CDR3 DNA: TGTGCCAGCAGCCCGTGGGCAGGGAACACTGAAGCTTTCTTT.

The CDR3 here is CASRTGLDTEAFF. The CDR3 nucleotides are TGTGCCAGCAGGACAGGGTTGGACACTGAAGCTTTCTTT. The V and J genes are TRBV2 and TRBJ1-1, with TRBD1 matching 7 bases. The CDR3 length is 13 residues. Germline-derived CDR1 and CDR2 are SNHLY and FYNNEI. V was clipped by 6 bases and J by 3 bases; unmatched bases: 4.

The rearrangement links TRBV7-8 to TRBJ2-1, with no clear D. Per the germline V gene, CDR1 is SGHVS and CDR2 is FQNEAQ. V lost 1 base to trimming and J lost 0 bases, with 10 bases between them. The CDR3 is 16 amino acids. CDR3 protein: CASSLGLQSSYNEQFF. CDR3 coding DNA: TGTGCCAGCAGCTTAGGACTGCAGAGCTCCTACAATGAGCAGTTCTTC.

V gene TRBV11-2 combines with J gene TRBJ1-1; D is uncertain. Germline V CDR1 and CDR2: SGHAT, FQNNGV. The CDR3 spans 14 residues. The V and J ends lost 3 bases and 0 bases respectively, with 8 bases between them. The CDR3 protein is CASSFAGLNTEAFF. The DNA for the CDR3 is TGTGCCAGCAGCTTCGCAGGCCTGAACACTGAAGCTTTCTTT.

V is TRBV27 and J is TRBJ2-3, with 8 bases that match TRBD2. This CDR3 region has 17 residues. Germline V lookup: CDR1 MNHEY, CDR2 SMNVEV (reference sequence). The trim removed 4 bases at V and 0 bases at J, leaving 9 bases unmatched. CDR3 in DNA: TGTGCCAGCAGTTCTTATGGGACTAGAGCAAGCACAGATACGCAGTATTTT. It codes for CASSSYGTRASTDTQYF.

J is TRBJ2-5 and V is TRBV2, with a possible D match to TRBD1 (6 bases). Germline CDR1 reads SNHLY; CDR2 reads FYNNEI. Trimming shortened V by 6 bases and J by 1 base, and 6 bases separated the two germline ends. CDR3 length equals 12 residues. CDR3 in amino acids: CASSRGQETQYF. The CDR3 DNA reads as TGTGCCAGCAGCAGGGGCCAAGAGACCCAGTACTTC. Combining the CDR3 with reference TRBV2 and TRBJ2-5 gives the whole variable domain EPEVTQTPSHQVTQMGQEVILRCVPISNHLYFYWYRQILGQKVEFLVSFYNNEISEKSEIFDDQFSVERPDGSNFTLKIRSTKLEDSAMYFCASSRGQETQYFGPGTRLLVL.

This clone was counted a single time. CDR3 sequence (DNA): TGTGCCAGCAGCCCGTACGGGGGGTACAATGAGCAGTTCTTC. Its translation is CASSPYGGYNEQFF. V is TRBV5-6 and J is TRBJ2-1, with TRBD2 matching over 7 bases. Germline CDR1 reads SGHDT; CDR2 reads YYEEEE. CDR3 length: 14 residues. V lost 4 bases, J lost 4 bases, and 5 bases stayed unmatched.

A note on this clone: At one end, the junction sequence differs from germline, possibly due to a read error. The V gene is TRBV2, the J gene TRBJ2-7; 10 bases line up with TRBD1. This CDR3 is 13 amino acids long. Germline V gene sequence: CDR1 SNHLY, CDR2 FYNNEI. The CDR3 bases are TGTGCCAGCCTGGGACAGGGGATCCACGAGCAGTGCTTC. It is translated as CASLGQGIHEQCF.

For this clone: The CDR3 does not close with the conserved phenylalanine or tryptophan, likely indicating a read error. The chain uses TRBV7-6 and TRBJ2-7; TRBD1 matches 9 bases. The CDR3 extends over 16 amino acids. V trimming: 0 bases; J trimming: 4 bases; junction bases outside the gene matches: 7. Per the germline V gene, CDR1 is SGHVS and CDR2 is FNYEAQ. The DNA for the CDR3 is TGTGCCAGCAGCTTAGCCCAGCCGGGACAGGGTTACGAGCAGTACCTC. Amino acid sequence: CASSLAQPGQGYEQYL.

The chain joins TRBV6-6 to TRBJ2-5; D perhaps matches TRBD1 (5 bases). TRBJ2-7 matches the DNA end more closely, so the J call is doubtful. This CDR3 comprises 14 residues. Germline assignment: CDR1 MNHNY and CDR2 SVGAGI (reference sequence). CDR3: CASSYAGFAYEQYF. Written as DNA, the CDR3 is TGTGCCAGCAGTTACGCAGGGTTCGCCTACGAGCAGTACTTC.

The V gene is TRBV6-6, the J gene TRBJ1-3; D not resolved. Trimming removed 2 bases at V and 0 bases at J, with 8 bases between. Germline CDR1 is MNHNY and CDR2 is SVGAGI (reference sequence). The CDR3 runs 15 residues. The CDR3 is CASSYVGSSGNTIYF. Here the CDR3 DNA reads TGTGCCAGCAGTTACGTGGGGAGCTCTGGAAACACCATATATTTT.

The chain links TRBV6-5 to TRBJ2-3; D perhaps matches TRBD2 (6 bases). This CDR3 region has 15 residues. Trimming left V 8 bases short and J 1 base short, with 16 bases between. CDR1 MNHEY and CDR2 SVGAGI come from the germline V gene. The CDR3 bases are TGTGCCAGCCCGCTCGACGGGGGAGGCACAGATACGCAGTATTTT. Protein sequence: CASPLDGGGTDTQYF.

This clone has only one observation. The chain employs TRBV15 and TRBJ2-7; TRBD1 matches 11 bases. The germline CDR1 and CDR2 sequences are LNHNV and YYDKDF (reference sequence). The CDR3 has 13 residues. V lost 4 bases to trimming and J lost 6 bases; unmatched junction nucleotides: 2. CDR3 in amino acids: CATSIGTGGEQYF. CDR3 sequence (DNA): TGTGCCACCAGCATTGGGACAGGGGGCGAGCAGTACTTC.

This sequence joins TRBV19 and TRBJ1-4; perhaps TRBD1 as D (5 bases). The V gene lost 5 bases and the J gene lost 8 bases, with 15 bases spanning the gap. Germline loops: CDR1 LNHDA, CDR2 SQIVND (reference sequence). This CDR3 has 14 residues. In nucleotides, the CDR3 is TGTGCCAGTAGTTCAGGGTTGCCCCTCGAAAAACTGTTTTTT. Amino acids: CASSSGLPLEKLFF.

CDR3 in DNA: TGTGCCTGGAGTCCCGGGGGAGGAGACACTGAAGCTTTCTTT. The encoded protein is CAWSPGGGDTEAFF. This rearrangement joins TRBV30 to TRBJ1-1; D might be TRBD1 (5 bases). V was pared by 2 bases and J by 3 bases, with 13 bases between. Germline-derived CDR1 and CDR2 are GTSNPN and SVGIG (reference sequence). CDR3 length: 14 residues.

This clone showed up just a few times. V usage is TRBV5-6 and J usage is TRBJ1-6, with unresolved D. The CDR3 covers 13 residues. V was pared by 7 bases and J by 6 bases, with 11 bases between. Germline V gene lookup returns CDR1 SGHDT and CDR2 YYEEEE. CDR3 residues: CASAGSPNSPLHF. The DNA of the CDR3 is TGTGCCAGCGCAGGATCCCCTAATTCACCCCTCCACTTT. Together with reference TRBV5-6 and TRBJ1-6, the CDR3 gives the full variable domain: DAGVTQSPTHLIKTRGQQVTLRCSPKSGHDTVSWYQQALGQGPQFIFQYYEEEERQRGNFPDRFSGHQFPNYSSELNVNALLLGDSALYLCASAGSPNSPLHFGNGTRLTVT.

The J gene is TRBJ1-1, the V gene TRBV2; D unclear. CDR1 is SNHLY and CDR2 is FYNNEI in the germline V gene. The ends were cut back, 7 bases at V and 1 base at J, with 10 bases in the middle. The CDR3 is made up of 13 amino acids. The CDR3 coding sequence is TGTGCCAGCATCGCGCAAAGGAACACTGAAGCTTTCTTT. It is translated as CASIAQRNTEAFF.

The rearrangement links TRBV7-8 to TRBJ2-3, with a tentative D call TRBD2 (7 bases). CDR1 and CDR2 (germline): SGHVS, FQNEAQ. Trimming cost V 5 bases and J 3 bases, with 18 bases left between them. The CDR3 totals 16 residues. CDR3 residues: CASSRRSGGRTDTQYF. The CDR3 coding sequence is TGTGCCAGCAGCCGCCGATCCGGGGGGCGAACAGATACGCAGTATTTT.